This TCR beta chain was identified in a study of cytomegalovirus exposure and HLA in healthy donors. Comment on this clone: Its specificity is not known.

It was with 60 Vbeta and 13 Jbeta primers that the PCR ran. Assay: immunoSEQ multiplex PCR; the TCRdb copy retains only in-frame clones and omits some. The sample lists about 200,000 clones; 82% were seen once. General study results and limits: A later analysis linked about 17,000 TCR beta sequences to HLA alleles at 0.05 false discovery rate. According to the study, 180 or so TCR beta chains were cytomegalovirus-associated. Later analysis suggested most CMV-associated TCR beta chains were HLA-restricted. TCR beta V- and J-gene trimming, according to a later analysis, was linked to a missense DCLRE1C variant.

Material for sequencing was PBMCs. The receptor was derived from a woman in her forties or fifties in good health and CMV-seropositive.

This CDR3 reads CASNPGGPGQETQYF. CDR3 DNA: TGTGCCAGTAACCCCGGAGGGCCGGGCCAAGAGACCCAGTACTTC. The V call is TRBV19, the J call TRBJ2-5; D possibly corresponds to TRBD2 (6 bases). Germline values: CDR1 LNHDA, CDR2 SQIVND (reference sequence). V was clipped by 7 bases and J by 1 base, with 16 bases between them. This CDR3 contains 15 residues.